The present entry profiles one TCR beta chain with its context. J was trimmed by 7 bases and V by 1 base; bases with no gene match: 6. The CDR3 covers 15 residues. In germline, CDR1 is LNHNV, CDR2 YYDKDF (reference sequence). The sample is drawn from a study of blood T cell repertoires in COVID-19. Sequencing was performed with immunoSEQ multiplex PCR; in TCRdb, only in-frame clones are kept and a portion is missing. Of fewer than 100,000 clones in the sample, 65% to 90% were seen once. The V call is TRBV15, the J call TRBJ1-2; 10 bases line up with TRBD1. This TCR was recovered from a man between 60 and 75 years old with acute or convalescent COVID-19. Specimen: peripheral blood. The DNA for the CDR3 is TGTGCCACCAGCAGAGTCGGACAGGGGGAATTTGGCTACACCTTC. It translates to CATSRVGQGEFGYTF.